The T cell receptor (beta chain) under discussion was sequenced for a study of identical twins (dated by TCRdb to 2016 to 2018). A note on the overall study: To test whether fetal clonotypes persist, this study deep-sequenced TCR alpha and beta repertoires from monozygotic twins, from unrelated adults of various ages, and from cord blood. To rule out contamination, the twin experiments were replicated at different times with different library preparation protocols. General findings and caveats noted by the study authors: Conclusions relied on cross-sectional statistical analysis, since the same donors could not be followed over many years. In monozygotic twins, out-of-frame TCR alpha sharing was systematically underestimated by recombination models, although the models agreed with sharing between unrelated individuals. In beta out-of-frame sequences, excess twin sharing was weaker, because having fewer shared sequences lowered the signal-to-noise ratio. Compared with coincidental sharing between unrelated individuals, out-of-frame TCR alpha sequences shared between twins had an excess of sequences with low generation probability. Zero-insertion analyses could be partly confounded by invariant T cells such as MAIT and iNKT, although diverse VJ usage argued against such confounding for most clonotypes. Abundant cord blood beta clonotypes carried fewer insertions; young adult naive repertoires showed a weaker similar trend, while memory repertoires showed none.

All donors were healthy Caucasians. The study also sequenced three unrelated non-twin adults: a male aged 18 to 29, a male aged 50 to 60 and a female aged 50 to 60. Miltenyi CD45RO+ enrichment and human naive T-cell isolation kits were used to isolate memory (CD45RO+) and naive T cells from PBMC. This clonotype was picked up a small number of times. Its antigen is unknown. The input lacks base qualities; no much larger clone sits a single base away. The library came from 5' RACE. The sample was run on an Illumina HiSeq 2000. Template switching added a universal primer binding site, and the final cDNA carried a unique molecular identifier that allowed TCR cDNA molecules to be counted accurately. First-strand cDNA for TCR alpha and beta chains was synthesized from specific primers in the conserved constant-segment region. To control for contamination, every cDNA library carried two barcodes: a SMART-Mk sample barcode plus Illumina barcodes. Two successive PCR steps introduced TruSeq adapter sequences along with Illumina sample barcodes. The TCR alpha and beta cDNA libraries were sequenced on the Illumina HiSeq platform using custom primers. The paper's data handling went like this. Raw reads were processed with MiGEC to extract unique molecular identifiers, and MiXCR was used to determine CDR3 positions. For each individual, recombination models were inferred using an EM algorithm with the repgenHMM and IGoR tools. Shared clonotypes were analyzed with the tcR package in R, and sharing was normalized by the product of cloneset sizes. To study raw recombination free of thymic and clonal selection effects, out-of-frame nonproductive sequences were analyzed. The raw public reads went through TCRdb reprocessing: fastp at Q25, MiXCR clone calling, in-frame beta chains kept. CDR3 protein duplicates are merged, each entry listing the most common genes and DNA. Here the V and J calls rest on TCRdb's processing, not on the authors' analysis. A total of 400,000 to 500,000 distinct CDR3 sequences appear in this sample, 18% of them only once. The leading ten clones occupy around 12% of the sample.

The CDR3, cysteine through phenylalanine, is 14 amino acids long. Only CDR3 DNA is held: 42 bases, read in frame from base 1. The germline V gene (reference sequence) specifies SGHKS as CDR1 and YYEKEE as CDR2. Trimming leaves V shorter by 3 bases and J shorter by 5 bases, with the junction holding 3 bases beyond the gene matches. The sequence links TRBV5-5 to TRBJ2-5; 11 central nucleotides agree with TRBD1. The origin of this receptor is a man over 45 in good health. Input material: naive T cells sorted from blood. The cell subset or site label for this specimen denotes: cells isolated with a human naive T-cell isolation kit. CDR3 sequence: CASSWTGGSETQYF. The sequenced DNA is TGTGCCAGCAGCTGGACAGGGGGCAGTGAGACCCAGTACTTC.